This T cell receptor beta chain was profiled in a study of blood T cell repertoires in COVID-19. Study information: COVID-19 samples, acute and convalescent, were from the United States, Italy and Spain.

Germline values: CDR1 MNHEY, CDR2 SMNVEV (reference sequence). Trimming left V 1 base short and J 10 bases short, with 10 bases between. The CDR3 length is 12 residues. Only in-frame clones appear in the TCRdb table, and some are missing; sequencing was by immunoSEQ multiplex PCR. Here the sample spans approximately 70,000 clones, 85% to 95% being singletons. Input material: peripheral blood. This sequence originates from a woman in her sixties with active COVID-19. The gene calls are TRBV27 and TRBJ1-1; D remains ambiguous. CDR3 in DNA: TGTGCCAGCAGTTTATTAGGGAGGTCAGCTTTCTTT. Protein: CASSLLGRSAFF.